This entry lists 8 T cell receptor beta chains sequenced from one sample in a study of human T cells and chemical hapten exposure. Time point reported: healthy volunteer bleed at 6 weeks. Unfractionated whole blood yielded total RNA. One entry per CDR3 protein, called by TCRdb with MiXCR from the RACE reads. The sample has about 79,000 distinct CDR3 sequences; over 8.5% are singletons. The sequenced material came from whole blood. The receptors stem from a male donor in good health. Some clones in this sample may be carry-over from other donors' samples.

The rearrangement links TRBV20-1 to TRBJ2-7; TRBD2 might be the D (6 bases). There are 15 residues in the CDR3. Trimming left V 0 bases short and J 3 bases short, with 15 bases between. The germline gives CDR1 DFQATT, CDR2 SNEGSKA (reference sequence). The CDR3 loop reads CSARDSASDHYEQYF. In DNA form, the CDR3 reads TGCAGTGCTAGAGATTCGGCTAGCGATCACTACGAGCAGTACTTC.

V gene TRBV12-3 or TRBV12-4 combines with J gene TRBJ2-7, with D perhaps matching TRBD1 (6 bases). The CDR3 loop spans 13 amino acids. V was cut by 2 bases and J by 7 bases, with 12 bases left in between. The DNA for the CDR3 is TGTGCCAGCAGTTTACTTCTGGGGGCGGAGCAGTACTTC. Amino acids: CASSLLLGAEQYF.

This clonotype was seen more than once but under ten times. J is TRBJ1-4 and V is TRBV5-1; D is undetermined. CDR1 is SGHRS and CDR2 is YFSETQ in the germline V gene. V dropped 3 bases and J dropped 2 bases, with 11 bases sitting between them. The CDR3 is made up of 15 amino acids. The DNA for the CDR3 is TGCGCCAGCAGCTCCCGAGCGGGGACTAATGAAAAACTGTTTTTT. Translated: CASSSRAGTNEKLFF. The full variable domain, with the rest looked up from reference TRBV5-1 and TRBJ1-4, is KAGVTQTPRYLIKTRGQQVTLSCSPISGHRSVSWYQQTPGQGLQFLFEYFSETQRNKGNFPGRFSGRQFSNSRSEMNVSTLELGDSALYLCASSSRAGTNEKLFFGSGTQLSVL.

This clonotype came up a few times. The chain couples TRBV4-3 to TRBJ1-1, with D possibly matching TRBD1 (6 bases). CDR3 length: 14 residues. Looked up from germline, CDR1 is LGHNA and CDR2 is YSLEER. V was shortened by 4 bases and J by 1 base, with 10 bases between the two germline ends. This CDR3 is CASSRDNSNTEAFF. In nucleotides, the CDR3 is TGCGCCAGCAGCCGGGACAACTCGAACACTGAAGCTTTCTTT.

The rearrangement links TRBV5-1 to TRBJ2-3; 12 nucleotides agree with TRBD2. Germline CDR1 reads SGHRS; CDR2 reads YFSETQ. The V and J ends lost 3 bases and 3 bases, in that order; junction bases with no gene match: 5. This CDR3 has 16 residues. CDR3 in amino acids: CASSSTSGSGTDTQYF. Here the CDR3 DNA reads TGCGCCAGCAGCTCGACTAGCGGGAGCGGGACAGATACGCAGTATTTT.

This clonotype has a count of ten or more. This sequence joins TRBV4-3 and TRBJ1-5; 7 positions agree with TRBD1. V lost 3 bases and J lost 1; bases outside the gene matches: 0. Germline-derived CDR1 and CDR2 are LGHNA and YSLEER. This CDR3 contains 14 residues. The CDR3 region is CASSQDRSNQPQHF. In DNA, the CDR3 is TGCGCCAGCAGCCAGGACAGGAGCAATCAGCCCCAGCATTTT.

V and J are TRBV27 and TRBJ2-7; D is possibly TRBD1 or TRBD2 (5 bases each). V lost 2 bases and J 1 base, leaving 9 bases between the germline ends. The germline gives CDR1 MNHEY, CDR2 SMNVEV (reference sequence). This CDR3 spans 14 amino acids. For the CDR3, the DNA is TGTGCCAGCAGTTTAAGAGGGGAATCCTACGAGCAGTACTTC. Its protein is CASSLRGESYEQYF.

The chain employs TRBV7-2 and TRBJ2-7, with D possibly being TRBD2 (5 bases). Trimming left V 0 bases short and J 4 bases short, with 16 bases between. Per germline, CDR1 SGHTA and CDR2 FQGNSA. This CDR3 contains 16 residues. The CDR3 loop is CASSLAGSMGLYEQYF. Here the CDR3 DNA reads TGTGCCAGCAGCTTAGCAGGGAGCATGGGCTTGTACGAGCAGTACTTC. Variable domain in full (rest from reference TRBV7-2 and TRBJ2-7): GAGVSQSPSNKVTEKGKDVELRCDPISGHTALYWYRQSLGQGLEFLIYFQGNSAPDKSGLPSDRFSAERTGGSVSTLTIQRTQQEDSAVYLCASSLAGSMGLYEQYFGPGTRLTVT.